This entry is about one TCR beta chain. This sample is part of a study of T cells of healthy individuals. With 5 bases clipped from V and 0 bases from J, the junction kept 3 bases outside the gene matches. Germline V CDR1 and CDR2: ENHRY, SYGVKD. The CDR3 has 15 amino acids. TCRdb reanalysed the 5' RACE reads using MiXCR and keeps one entry per CDR3 protein. In the table there are more than 85,000 distinct CDR3 sequences, approximately 15% of which are singletons. V and J are TRBV10-3 and TRBJ2-2; TRBD1 agrees at 7 bases. The receptor's source is a human donor in good health. The CDR3 region is CAISPGQTNTGELFF. CDR3 bases: TGTGCCATCAGTCCGGGACAGACGAACACCGGGGAGCTGTTTTTT.